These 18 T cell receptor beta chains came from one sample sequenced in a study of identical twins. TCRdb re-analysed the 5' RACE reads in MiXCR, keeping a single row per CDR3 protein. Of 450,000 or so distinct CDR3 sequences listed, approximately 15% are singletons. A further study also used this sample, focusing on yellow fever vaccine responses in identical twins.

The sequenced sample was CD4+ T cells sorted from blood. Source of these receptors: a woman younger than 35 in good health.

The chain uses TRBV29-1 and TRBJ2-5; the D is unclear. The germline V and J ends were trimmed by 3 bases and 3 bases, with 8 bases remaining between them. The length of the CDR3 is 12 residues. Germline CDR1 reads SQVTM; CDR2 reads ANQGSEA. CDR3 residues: CSVEGLEETQYF. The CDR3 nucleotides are TGCAGCGTTGAGGGCTTGGAAGAGACCCAGTACTTC.

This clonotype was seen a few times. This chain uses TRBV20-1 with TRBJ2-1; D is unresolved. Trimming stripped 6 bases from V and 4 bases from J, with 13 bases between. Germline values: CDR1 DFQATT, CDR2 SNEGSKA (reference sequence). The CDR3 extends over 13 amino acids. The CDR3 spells CSAVVAPYNEQFF. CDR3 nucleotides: TGCAGTGCGGTAGTCGCCCCTTACAATGAGCAGTTCTTC.

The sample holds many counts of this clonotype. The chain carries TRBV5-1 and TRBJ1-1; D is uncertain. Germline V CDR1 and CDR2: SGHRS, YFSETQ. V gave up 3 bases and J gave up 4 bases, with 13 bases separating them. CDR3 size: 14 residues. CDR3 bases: TGCGCCAGCAGCTCCGGGAAAAGGACCACTGAAGCTTTCTTT. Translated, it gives CASSSGKRTTEAFF.

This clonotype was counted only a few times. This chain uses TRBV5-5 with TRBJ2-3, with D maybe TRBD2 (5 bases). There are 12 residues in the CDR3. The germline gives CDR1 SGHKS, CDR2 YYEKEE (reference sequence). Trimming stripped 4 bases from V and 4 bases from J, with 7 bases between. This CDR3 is CASSPEADTQYF. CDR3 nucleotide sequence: TGTGCCAGCAGCCCGGAGGCAGATACGCAGTATTTT.

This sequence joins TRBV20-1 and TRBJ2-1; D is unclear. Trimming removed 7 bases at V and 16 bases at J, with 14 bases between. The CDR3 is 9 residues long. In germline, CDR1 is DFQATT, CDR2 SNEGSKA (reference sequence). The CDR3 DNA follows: TGCAGTGTAGACATTAGTGGATTCTTC. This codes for CSVDISGFF.

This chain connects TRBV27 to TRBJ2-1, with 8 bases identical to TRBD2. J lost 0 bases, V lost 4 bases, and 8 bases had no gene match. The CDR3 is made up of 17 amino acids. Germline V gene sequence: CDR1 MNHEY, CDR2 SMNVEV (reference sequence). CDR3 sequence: CASSSRLAPSSYNEQFF. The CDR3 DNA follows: TGTGCCAGCAGTTCCCGACTAGCGCCGAGCTCCTACAATGAGCAGTTCTTC.

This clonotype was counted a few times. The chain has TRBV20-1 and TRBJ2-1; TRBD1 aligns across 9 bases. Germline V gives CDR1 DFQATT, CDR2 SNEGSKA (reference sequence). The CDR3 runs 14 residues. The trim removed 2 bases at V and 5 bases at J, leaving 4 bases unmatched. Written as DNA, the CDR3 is TGCAGTGCTAGAAAGGGACAGGGCCACAATGAGCAGTTCTTC. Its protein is CSARKGQGHNEQFF.

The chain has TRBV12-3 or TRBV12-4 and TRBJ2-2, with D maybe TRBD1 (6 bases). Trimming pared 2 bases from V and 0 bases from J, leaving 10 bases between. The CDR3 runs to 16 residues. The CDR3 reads CASSLQTGPNTGELFF. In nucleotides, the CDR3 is TGTGCCAGCAGTTTACAGACAGGTCCGAACACCGGGGAGCTGTTTTTT.

DNA of the CDR3: TGTGCCACCAGTGATCCCGGGACAGGGACCACCGGGGAGCTGTTTTTT. Protein: CATSDPGTGTTGELFF. The J gene is TRBJ2-2, the V gene TRBV24-1; TRBD1 aligns across 9 bases. V gave up 3 bases and J gave up 4 bases; unmatched junction bases: 5. Germline V gene data show CDR1 as KGHDR and CDR2 as SFDVKD. This CDR3 has 16 amino acids.

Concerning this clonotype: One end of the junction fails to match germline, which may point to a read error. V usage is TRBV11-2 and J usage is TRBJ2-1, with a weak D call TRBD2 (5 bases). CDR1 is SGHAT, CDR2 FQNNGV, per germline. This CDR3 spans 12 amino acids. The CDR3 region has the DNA TGTGCCAGCACCTTATCGGGGTATGAGCAGTTCTTC. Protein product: CASTLSGYEQFF.

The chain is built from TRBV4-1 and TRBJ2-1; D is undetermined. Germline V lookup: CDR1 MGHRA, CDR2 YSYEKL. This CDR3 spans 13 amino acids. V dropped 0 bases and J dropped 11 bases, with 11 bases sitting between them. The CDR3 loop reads CASSQDREGKQFF. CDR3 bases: TGCGCCAGCAGCCAAGATAGGGAAGGGAAGCAGTTCTTC.

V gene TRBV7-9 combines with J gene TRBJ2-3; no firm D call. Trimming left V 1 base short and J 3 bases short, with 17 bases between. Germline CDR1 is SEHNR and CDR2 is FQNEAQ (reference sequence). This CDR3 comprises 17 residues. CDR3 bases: TGTGCCAGCAGCTTAGATGGTGTAGCCGGAATAACAGATACGCAGTATTTT. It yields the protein CASSLDGVAGITDTQYF.

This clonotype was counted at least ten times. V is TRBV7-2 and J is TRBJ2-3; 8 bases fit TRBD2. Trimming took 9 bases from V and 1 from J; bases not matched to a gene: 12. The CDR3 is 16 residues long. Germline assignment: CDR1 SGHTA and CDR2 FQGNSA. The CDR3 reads CASIMGAGGGTDTQYF. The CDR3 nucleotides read TGTGCCAGTATAATGGGGGCGGGGGGTGGCACAGATACGCAGTATTTT.

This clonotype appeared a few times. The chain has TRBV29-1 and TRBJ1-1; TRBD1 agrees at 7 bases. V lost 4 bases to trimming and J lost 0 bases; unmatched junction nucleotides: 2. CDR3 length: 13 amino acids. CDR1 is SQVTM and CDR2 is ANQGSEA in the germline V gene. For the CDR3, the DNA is TGCAGCGTTGGCAGGGGGGTGAACACTGAAGCTTTCTTT. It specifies CSVGRGVNTEAFF.

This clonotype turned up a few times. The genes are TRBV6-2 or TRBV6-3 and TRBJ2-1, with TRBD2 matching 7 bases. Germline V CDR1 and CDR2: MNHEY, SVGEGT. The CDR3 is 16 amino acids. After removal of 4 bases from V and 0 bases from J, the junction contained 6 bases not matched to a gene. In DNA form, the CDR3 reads TGTGCCAGCAGTTCACTATTAGCGGGCTCCTACAATGAGCAGTTCTTC. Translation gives CASSSLLAGSYNEQFF.

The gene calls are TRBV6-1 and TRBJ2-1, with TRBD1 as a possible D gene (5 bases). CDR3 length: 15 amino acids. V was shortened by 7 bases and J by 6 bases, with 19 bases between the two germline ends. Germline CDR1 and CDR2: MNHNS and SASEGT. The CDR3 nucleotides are TGTGCCAGCACCGTGAAAGGGGCTCGGAGCAATGAGCAGTTCTTC. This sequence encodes CASTVKGARSNEQFF.

The CDR3 region is CASSSGGASENYGYTF. The CDR3 bases are TGCGCCAGCAGCTCGGGCGGGGCCAGCGAGAACTATGGCTACACCTTC. This sequence joins TRBV5-1 and TRBJ1-2; maybe TRBD1 (5 bases). Germline CDR1 is SGHRS and CDR2 is YFSETQ. This CDR3 is 16 amino acids long. V lost 3 bases and J 2 bases, leaving 17 bases between the germline ends. Complete variable domain (other parts from reference TRBV5-1 and TRBJ1-2): KAGVTQTPRYLIKTRGQQVTLSCSPISGHRSVSWYQQTPGQGLQFLFEYFSETQRNKGNFPGRFSGRQFSNSRSEMNVSTLELGDSALYLCASSSGGASENYGYTFGSGTRLTVV.

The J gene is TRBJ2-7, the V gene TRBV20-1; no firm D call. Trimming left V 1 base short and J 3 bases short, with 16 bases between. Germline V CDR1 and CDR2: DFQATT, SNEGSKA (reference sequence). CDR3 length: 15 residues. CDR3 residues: CSARVRTSLYYEQYF. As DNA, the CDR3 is TGCAGTGCTAGAGTCCGGACGTCCCTTTACTACGAGCAGTACTTC.